This TCR beta chain was sequenced for a study of PD-1 blockade in classical Hodgkin lymphoma. A single count supports this clone. Its antigen is as yet unknown. Only in-frame clones appear in the TCRdb table, and some are missing; sequencing was by immunoSEQ multiplex PCR. The sample yields about 94,000 clones, 80% to 90% seen once. Findings and limits, study-wide: Patients starting nivolumab less than 1 year after ASCT had lower diversity and were excluded from later analyses. Complete responders started with a diversity level that resembled newly diagnosed patients at baseline.

The CDR3 is made up of 13 amino acids. V was pared by 2 bases and J by 4 bases, with 10 bases between. Germline V gives CDR1 SGHKS, CDR2 YYEKEE (reference sequence). Brentuximab vedotin exposure varied among the patients, all of whom had relapsed after autologous stem cell transplantation. Best response was recorded as complete response, partial response or progressive disease. The TCR was taken from a human donor with classical Hodgkin lymphoma. The source was peripheral blood mononuclear cells (PBMCs), collected before the second cycle of nivolumab. The chain uses TRBV5-5 and TRBJ2-7; either TRBD1 or TRBD2 may supply D (6 bases each). CDR3 loop: CASSFSGAYEQYF. CDR3 sequence (DNA): TGTGCCAGCAGCTTTTCGGGGGCTTACGAGCAGTACTTC.